Included here is one T cell receptor (beta chain) sequence, with context. Its antigen is unidentified. The CDR3 has 16 amino acids. Trimming shortened V by 5 bases and J by 0 bases, and 14 bases separated the two germline ends. This sample was included in a study of response to subunit inactivated influenza vaccine. Study conclusions and caveats: That few new T cells are recruited by each seasonal influenza vaccination was the authors' suggestion.

TCRdb ran MiXCR on the RT-PCR reads and lists one entry per CDR3 protein. Of around 480,000 distinct CDR3 sequences in the sample, 16% are singletons; the top ten hold approximately 3%. The genes are TRBV12-3 or TRBV12-4 and TRBJ2-1; D call uncertain. This material consisted of CD4+ T cells sorted from PBMCs, taken around 25 months after vaccination. The TCR sequence derives from a man aged 45 to 75 who received an inactivated influenza vaccine. CDR3 bases: TGTGCCAGCAGTCCCCCGGAAATGGGCTCCTACAATGAGCAGTTCTTC. Translation: CASSPPEMGSYNEQFF.